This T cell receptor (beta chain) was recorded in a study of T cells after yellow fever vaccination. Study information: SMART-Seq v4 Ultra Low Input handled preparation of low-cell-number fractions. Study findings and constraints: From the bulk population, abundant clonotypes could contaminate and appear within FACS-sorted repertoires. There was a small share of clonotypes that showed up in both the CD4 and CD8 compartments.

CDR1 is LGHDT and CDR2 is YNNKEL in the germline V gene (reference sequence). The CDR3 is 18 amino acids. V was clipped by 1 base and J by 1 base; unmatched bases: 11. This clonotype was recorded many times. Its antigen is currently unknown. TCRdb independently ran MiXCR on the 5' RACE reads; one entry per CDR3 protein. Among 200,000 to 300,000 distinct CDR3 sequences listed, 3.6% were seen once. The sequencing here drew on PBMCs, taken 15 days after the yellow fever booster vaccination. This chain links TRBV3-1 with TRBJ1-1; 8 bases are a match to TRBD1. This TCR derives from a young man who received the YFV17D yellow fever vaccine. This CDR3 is CASSQVDRTGSWNTEAFF. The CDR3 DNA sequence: TGTGCCAGCAGCCAAGTAGACCGGACAGGGAGTTGGAACACTGAAGCTTTCTTT.